What follows is one T cell receptor (beta chain) and its context. The antigen remains undetermined. This CDR3 has 15 residues. The germline CDR1 and CDR2 sequences are SGHAT and FQDESV (reference sequence). Trimming stripped 5 bases from V and 2 bases from J, with 13 bases between. This sample was taken from a study of lymphopenia after photon versus proton radiotherapy. Study observations and caveats: Only patients who died were analyzed for survival; proton advantage is unproven. Photon-treated patients lost naive T cells and TCR diversity; proton-treated stayed stable. Oligoclonal CD8+ Temra expansion after nadir drove photon patients' diversity drop.

Measured with immunoSEQ multiplex PCR; TCRdb has only the in-frame clones, and not every one. The sample has approximately 22,000 clones, 85% seen once; the top ten hold around a sixth. This clonotype was sampled from a man aged 55 to 70 with pancreatic cancer. The rearrangement joins TRBV11-1 to TRBJ2-1; the D gene is possibly TRBD2 (5 bases). The source material was peripheral blood, sampled from a patient treated with photon-based radiotherapy. CDR3 protein: CASSHPGITYNEQFF. Here the CDR3 DNA reads TGTGCCAGCAGCCACCCGGGAATCACCTACAATGAGCAGTTCTTC.